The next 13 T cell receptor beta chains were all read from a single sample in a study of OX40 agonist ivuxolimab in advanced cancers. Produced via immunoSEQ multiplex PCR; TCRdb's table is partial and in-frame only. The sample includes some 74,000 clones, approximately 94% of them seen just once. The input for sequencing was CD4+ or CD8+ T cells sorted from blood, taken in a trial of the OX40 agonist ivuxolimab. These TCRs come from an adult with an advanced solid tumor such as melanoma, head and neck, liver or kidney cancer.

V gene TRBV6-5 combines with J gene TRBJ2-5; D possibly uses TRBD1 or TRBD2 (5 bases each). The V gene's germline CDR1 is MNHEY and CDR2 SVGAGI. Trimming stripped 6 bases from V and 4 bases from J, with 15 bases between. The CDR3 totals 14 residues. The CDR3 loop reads CASSLWGMGETQYF. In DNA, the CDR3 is TGTGCCAGCAGCCTCTGGGGGATGGGAGAGACCCAGTACTTC.

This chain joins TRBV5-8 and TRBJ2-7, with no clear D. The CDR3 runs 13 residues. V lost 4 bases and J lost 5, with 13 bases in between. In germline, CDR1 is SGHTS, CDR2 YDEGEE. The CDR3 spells CASSRTPGHEQYF. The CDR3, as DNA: TGTGCCAGCAGCCGGACCCCTGGGCACGAGCAGTACTTC.

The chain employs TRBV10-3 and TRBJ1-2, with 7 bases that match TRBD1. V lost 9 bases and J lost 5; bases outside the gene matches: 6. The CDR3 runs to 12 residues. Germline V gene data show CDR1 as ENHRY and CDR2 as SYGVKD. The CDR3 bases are TGTGCCATAAGACAGGGTTCTTATGGCTACACCTTC. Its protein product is CAIRQGSYGYTF.

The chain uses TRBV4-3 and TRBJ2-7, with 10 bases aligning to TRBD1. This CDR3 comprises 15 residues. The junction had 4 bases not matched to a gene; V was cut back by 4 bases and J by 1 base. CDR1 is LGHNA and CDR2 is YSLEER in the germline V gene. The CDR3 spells CASSRGTGVSYEQYF. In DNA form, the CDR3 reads TGCGCCAGCAGCCGGGGGACAGGGGTGTCCTACGAGCAGTACTTC.

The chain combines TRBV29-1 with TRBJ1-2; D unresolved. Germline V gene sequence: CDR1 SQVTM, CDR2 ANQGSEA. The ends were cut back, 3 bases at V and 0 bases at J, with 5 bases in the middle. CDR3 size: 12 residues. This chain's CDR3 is CSVEPANYGYTF. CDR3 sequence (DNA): TGCAGCGTTGAGCCAGCTAACTATGGCTACACCTTC.

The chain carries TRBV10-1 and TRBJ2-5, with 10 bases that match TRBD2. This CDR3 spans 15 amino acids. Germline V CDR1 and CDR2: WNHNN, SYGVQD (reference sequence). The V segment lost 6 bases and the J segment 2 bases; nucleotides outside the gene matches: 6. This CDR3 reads CASSAPTSGQETQYF. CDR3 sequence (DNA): TGCGCCAGCAGCGCCCCGACTAGCGGGCAAGAGACCCAGTACTTC.

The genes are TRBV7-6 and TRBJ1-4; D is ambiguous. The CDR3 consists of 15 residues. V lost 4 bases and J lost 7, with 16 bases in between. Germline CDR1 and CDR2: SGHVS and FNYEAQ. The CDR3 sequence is CASSSSGGPFEKLFF. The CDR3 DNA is TGTGCCAGCAGCTCTTCGGGAGGGCCGTTTGAAAAACTGTTTTTT.

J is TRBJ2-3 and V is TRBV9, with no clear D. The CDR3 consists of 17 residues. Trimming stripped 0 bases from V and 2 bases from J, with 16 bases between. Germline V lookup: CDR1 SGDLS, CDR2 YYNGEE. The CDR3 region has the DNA TGTGCCAGCAGCGTAGGCGATAGGGCAGAAGCCACAGATACGCAGTATTTT. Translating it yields CASSVGDRAEATDTQYF.

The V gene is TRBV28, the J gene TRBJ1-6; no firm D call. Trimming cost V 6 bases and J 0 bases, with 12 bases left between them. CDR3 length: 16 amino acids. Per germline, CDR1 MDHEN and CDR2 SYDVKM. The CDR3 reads CASSPAEDSYNSPLHF. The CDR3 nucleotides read TGTGCCAGCAGCCCCGCGGAGGACTCCTATAATTCACCCCTCCACTTT.

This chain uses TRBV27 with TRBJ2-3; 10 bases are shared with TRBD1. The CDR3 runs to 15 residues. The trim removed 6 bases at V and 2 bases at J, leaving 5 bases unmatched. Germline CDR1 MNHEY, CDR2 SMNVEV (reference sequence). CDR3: CASRTGTGATDTQYF. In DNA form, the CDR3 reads TGTGCCAGCAGAACCGGGACAGGGGCCACAGATACGCAGTATTTT.

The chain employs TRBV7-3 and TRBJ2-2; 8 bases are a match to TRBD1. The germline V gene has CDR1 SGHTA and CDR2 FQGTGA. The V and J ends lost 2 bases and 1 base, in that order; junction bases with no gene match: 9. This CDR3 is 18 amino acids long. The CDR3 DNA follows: TGTGCCAGCAGCTTAGAAGCGGATGGACAGGGGAACACCGGGGAGCTGTTTTTT. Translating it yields CASSLEADGQGNTGELFF.

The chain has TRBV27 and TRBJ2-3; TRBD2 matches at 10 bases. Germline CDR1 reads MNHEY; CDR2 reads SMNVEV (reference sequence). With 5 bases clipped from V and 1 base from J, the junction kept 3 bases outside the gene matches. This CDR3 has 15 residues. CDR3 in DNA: TGTGCCAGCAGTCCTAGCGGGAGCGGCACAGATACGCAGTATTTT. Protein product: CASSPSGSGTDTQYF.

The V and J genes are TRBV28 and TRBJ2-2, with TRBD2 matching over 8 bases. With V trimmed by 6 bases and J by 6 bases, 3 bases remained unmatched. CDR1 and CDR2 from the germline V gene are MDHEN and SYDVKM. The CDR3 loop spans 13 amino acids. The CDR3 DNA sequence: TGTGCCAGCAGCCTACTAGCGGCCGGGGAGCTGTTTTTT. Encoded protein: CASSLLAAGELFF.